The T cell receptor beta chain under discussion was sequenced for a study of Ad26.COV2.S vaccination and SARS-CoV-2 variants. For the study at large: Into the muscle, Ad26.COV2.S was dosed once or twice, 56 days apart. Regarding the study as a whole: CD8+ and CD4+ T cells specific for spike reportedly responded with substantial breadth after vaccination. An underestimation of total T cell responses may have resulted from the TCR breadth and depth analyses.

Turning to this clone: Its target is not known.

Germline V CDR1 and CDR2: MNHEY, SVGAGI. The CDR3 totals 15 residues. Trimming pared 6 bases from V and 6 bases from J, leaving 18 bases between. Sequencing was performed with immunoSEQ multiplex PCR; in TCRdb, only in-frame clones are kept and a portion is missing. Of some 290,000 clones listed, more than 70% are singletons. Noted treatment: some 20 received Ad26.COV2.S at low or high dose, single or two shots; about 5 received placebo; per-sample allocation not given. The samples were gathered on day 63 after the first injection of vaccine or placebo. The input for sequencing was peripheral blood, taken in a trial of Ad26.COV2.S vaccine versus placebo. The receptor was isolated from a person between 18 and 65 years old who received the Ad26.COV2.S COVID-19 vaccine or a placebo. V and J are TRBV6-5 and TRBJ2-4, with D possibly being TRBD2 (5 bases). As DNA, the CDR3 is TGTGCCAGCAGCTCCATCGATGGAGGCCGAAACATTCAGTACTTC. Its protein product is CASSSIDGGRNIQYF.